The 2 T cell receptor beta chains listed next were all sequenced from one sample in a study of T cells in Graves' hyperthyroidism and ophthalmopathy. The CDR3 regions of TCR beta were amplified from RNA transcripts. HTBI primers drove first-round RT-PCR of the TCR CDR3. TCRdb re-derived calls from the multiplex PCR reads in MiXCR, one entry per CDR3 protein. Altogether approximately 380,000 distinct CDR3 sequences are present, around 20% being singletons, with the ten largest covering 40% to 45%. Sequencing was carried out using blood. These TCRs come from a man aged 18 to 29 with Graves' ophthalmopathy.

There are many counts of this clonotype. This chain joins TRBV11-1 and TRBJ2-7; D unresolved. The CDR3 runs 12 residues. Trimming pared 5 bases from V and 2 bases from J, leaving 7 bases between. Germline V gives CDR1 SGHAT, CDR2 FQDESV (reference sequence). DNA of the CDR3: TGTGCCAGCAGCCCAGCCCCCTACGAGCAGTACTTC. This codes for CASSPAPYEQYF.

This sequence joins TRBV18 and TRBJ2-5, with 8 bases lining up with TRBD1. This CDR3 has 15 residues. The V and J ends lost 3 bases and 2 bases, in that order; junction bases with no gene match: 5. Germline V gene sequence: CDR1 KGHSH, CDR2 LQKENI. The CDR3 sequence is CASSPPRTGQETQYF. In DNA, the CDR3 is TGTGCCAGCTCACCCCCTCGGACAGGGCAAGAGACCCAGTACTTC.